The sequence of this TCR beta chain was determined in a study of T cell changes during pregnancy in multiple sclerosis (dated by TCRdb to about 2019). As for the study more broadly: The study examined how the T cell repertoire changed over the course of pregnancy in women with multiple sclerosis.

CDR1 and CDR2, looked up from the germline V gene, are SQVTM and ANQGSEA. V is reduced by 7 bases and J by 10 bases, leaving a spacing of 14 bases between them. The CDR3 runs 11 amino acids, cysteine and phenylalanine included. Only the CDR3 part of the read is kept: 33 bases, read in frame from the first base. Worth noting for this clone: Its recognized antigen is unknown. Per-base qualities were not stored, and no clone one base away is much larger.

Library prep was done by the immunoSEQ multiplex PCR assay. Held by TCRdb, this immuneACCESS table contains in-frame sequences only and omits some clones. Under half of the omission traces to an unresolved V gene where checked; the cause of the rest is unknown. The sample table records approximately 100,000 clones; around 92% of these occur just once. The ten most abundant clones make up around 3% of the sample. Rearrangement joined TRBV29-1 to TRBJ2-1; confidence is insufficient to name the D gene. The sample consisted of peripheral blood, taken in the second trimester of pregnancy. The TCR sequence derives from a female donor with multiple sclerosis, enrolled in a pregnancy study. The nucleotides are TGCAGCGACATTCGACTTCGCGAGCAGTTCTTC. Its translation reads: CSDIRLREQFF.